This entry lists 9 T cell receptor beta chains sequenced from one sample in a study of beta chain features in type 1 diabetes. The authors reverse transcribed all of the isolated RNA, so sequencing captured expressed TCRB transcripts. Generated by immunoSEQ multiplex PCR, the TCRdb table keeps only in-frame clones and is missing some. The data contain 300,000 to 450,000 clones, less than 20% of them singletons. The sample comprised naive CD4+ T cells from blood. All receptors come from a young woman in good health.

This clone was found a few times. The genes are TRBV7-6 and TRBJ1-2; 10 bases match TRBD1. The junction had 7 bases not matched to a gene; V was cut back by 5 bases and J by 4 bases. This CDR3 region has 15 residues. Germline lookup yields CDR1 SGHVS and CDR2 FNYEAQ. Here the CDR3 reads CASSTQTGGGYGYTF. Written as DNA, the CDR3 is TGTGCCAGCAGCACCCAGACAGGGGGCGGCTATGGCTACACCTTC.

This clone was detected a few times. This sequence joins TRBV5-6 and TRBJ2-7; no clear D. The V gene's germline CDR1 is SGHDT and CDR2 YYEEEE. This CDR3 has 11 residues. Between the trimmed V and J ends, which lost 1 base and 7 bases, there was a span of 6 bases. The CDR3 loop reads CASSLMREQYF. The CDR3 DNA reads as TGTGCCAGCAGCTTGATGAGGGAGCAGTACTTC.

This sequence joins TRBV5-1 and TRBJ2-3; D gene uncertain. Germline values: CDR1 SGHRS, CDR2 YFSETQ. The CDR3 extends over 12 amino acids. V was clipped by 4 bases and J by 4 bases, with 7 bases between them. CDR3 in DNA: TGCGCCAGCAGCCCCCCCGCAGATACGCAGTATTTT. It is translated as CASSPPADTQYF.

V is TRBV9 and J is TRBJ2-3; 11 bases agree with TRBD2. Germline loops: CDR1 SGDLS, CDR2 YYNGEE. Trimming cost V 5 bases and J 1 base; bases outside gene matches: 3. The CDR3 consists of 15 residues. The CDR3 spells CASSEGLAGTDTQYF. CDR3 DNA sequence: TGTGCCAGCAGTGAGGGACTAGCGGGCACAGATACGCAGTATTTT.

This clone was seen more than once but under ten times. This sequence joins TRBV5-6 and TRBJ2-3, with 7 bases aligning to TRBD1. Germline values: CDR1 SGHDT, CDR2 YYEEEE. This CDR3 comprises 15 residues. With 2 bases clipped from V and 4 bases from J, the junction kept 7 bases outside the gene matches. The CDR3 coding sequence is TGTGCCAGCAGCTTTGACAGGGCATCAGCAGATACGCAGTATTTT. Translated: CASSFDRASADTQYF.

The V and J genes are TRBV6-1 and TRBJ2-7; 10 positions agree with TRBD1. Germline values: CDR1 MNHNS, CDR2 SASEGT. V shed 5 bases and J 7 bases; nucleotides not matched to a gene: 11. This CDR3 comprises 15 residues. The CDR3 spells CASSHPGQGREEQYF. The CDR3 DNA is TGTGCCAGCAGTCACCCGGGACAGGGGAGGGAGGAGCAGTACTTC.

This clone was picked up a small number of times. The genes are TRBV7-6 and TRBJ2-3; the match to TRBD2 covers 7 bases. The CDR3 is 15 residues long. Germline CDR1 and CDR2: SGHVS and FNYEAQ. J was trimmed by 2 bases and V by 0 bases; bases with no gene match: 2. DNA of the CDR3: TGTGCCAGCAGCTTAGCGGGACTAACCACAGATACGCAGTATTTT. Its translation is CASSLAGLTTDTQYF.

V usage is TRBV27 and J usage is TRBJ1-5; D is unclear. Trimming pared 3 bases from V and 7 bases from J, leaving 10 bases between. This CDR3 comprises 13 residues. Germline CDR1 reads MNHEY; CDR2 reads SMNVEV (reference sequence). The CDR3 is CASSFSVGQPQHF. In nucleotides, the CDR3 is TGTGCCAGCAGTTTCTCCGTTGGCCAGCCCCAGCATTTT.

This clone was detected only a few times. The V and J genes are TRBV29-1 and TRBJ1-2, with D perhaps TRBD1 (6 bases). Germline V gives CDR1 SQVTM, CDR2 ANQGSEA. Trimming left V 5 bases short and J 7 bases short, with 11 bases between. CDR3 size: 11 residues. CDR3: CSVSGESGYTF. DNA for the CDR3: TGCAGCGTTTCAGGGGAAAGTGGCTACACCTTC.